The 30 T cell receptor beta chains presented below share a single source sample, sequenced in a study of OX40 agonist ivuxolimab in advanced cancers. The table came from immunoSEQ multiplex PCR; TCRdb's copy has only in-frame clones and leaves some out. The table includes 76,000 or so clones, approximately 83% detected once. The material was CD4+ or CD8+ T cells sorted from blood, obtained in a trial of the OX40 agonist ivuxolimab. These receptors were obtained from an adult with an advanced solid tumor such as melanoma, head and neck, liver or kidney cancer.

V gene TRBV12-2 combines with J gene TRBJ2-1; TRBD1 reflects the table's D call only, with no check against the DNA. TRBV12-2 is assigned pseudogene status. CDR3 size: 14 residues. The CDR3 protein is CASRWTGREGEQFF. The CDR3 coding sequence is TGTGCAAGTCGCTGGACAGGGAGGGAAGGTGAGCAGTTCTTC.

V usage is TRBV11-3 and J usage is TRBJ2-2, with TRBD1 matching over 8 bases. The V segment lost 5 bases and the J segment 2 bases; nucleotides outside the gene matches: 13. Per germline, CDR1 SGHNT and CDR2 YENEEA. The CDR3 loop spans 18 amino acids. This CDR3 is CASSPEGRRGRNTGELFF. The CDR3 nucleotides read TGTGCCAGCAGCCCAGAGGGTCGCAGGGGGCGCAACACCGGGGAGCTGTTTTTT.

J is TRBJ2-5 and V is TRBV19; D gene ambiguous. This CDR3 has 12 amino acids. Germline V lookup: CDR1 LNHDA, CDR2 SQIVND (reference sequence). Trimming left V 4 bases short and J 0 bases short, with 3 bases between. CDR3 DNA sequence: TGTGCCAGTAGTAGGCACCAAGAGACCCAGTACTTC. This sequence encodes CASSRHQETQYF.

V usage is TRBV7-9 and J usage is TRBJ2-3; 12 bases are a match to TRBD2. V was clipped by 4 bases and J by 7 bases; unmatched bases: 12. Germline-derived CDR1 and CDR2 are SEHNR and FQNEAQ (reference sequence). This CDR3 comprises 17 residues. Written as DNA, the CDR3 is TGTGCCAGCAGCTCTCATGGACTAGCGGGACCACAGAATACGCAGTATTTT. Its translation: CASSSHGLAGPQNTQYF.

The chain joins TRBV19 to TRBJ2-1, with 10 bases matching TRBD1. V lost 4 bases to trimming and J lost 8 bases; unmatched junction nucleotides: 2. The CDR3 contains 13 residues. Germline CDR1 LNHDA, CDR2 SQIVND (reference sequence). This chain's CDR3 is CASSRDRGYEQFF. For the CDR3, the DNA is TGTGCCAGTAGTAGGGACAGGGGATATGAGCAGTTCTTC. The full variable domain, rest sourced from reference TRBV19 and TRBJ2-1, is DGGITQSPKYLFRKEGQNVTLSCEQNLNHDAMYWYRQDPGQGLRLIYYSQIVNDFQKGDIAEGYSVSREKKESFPLTVTSAQKNPTAFYLCASSRDRGYEQFFGPGTRLTVL.

The rearrangement joins TRBV4-1 to TRBJ1-2; D may be TRBD1 (6 bases). The CDR3 totals 17 residues. The germline V gene has CDR1 MGHRA and CDR2 YSYEKL. Deletions cut 4 bases from V and 0 bases from J, with 18 bases between. CDR3 region: CASSLRDTLEANYGYTF. The CDR3 DNA sequence: TGCGCCAGCAGCCTCCGGGACACCCTGGAAGCTAACTATGGCTACACCTTC.

This chain connects TRBV19 to TRBJ1-3; D ambiguous. Trimming took off 5 bases at V and 7 bases at J, with 15 bases between the two ends. This CDR3 has 14 residues. Looked up from germline, CDR1 is LNHDA and CDR2 is SQIVND (reference sequence). For the CDR3, the DNA is TGTGCCAGTAGTCTCGGGTTAGGAGGGAACACCATATATTTT. This encodes CASSLGLGGNTIYF.

The chain recombines TRBV19 with TRBJ2-7, with 10 bases that match TRBD1. V lost 4 bases to trimming and J lost 6 bases; unmatched junction nucleotides: 9. There are 15 residues in the CDR3. Germline V gene data show CDR1 as LNHDA and CDR2 as SQIVND (reference sequence). The CDR3 DNA reads TGTGCCAGTAGTACCTCGACAGGGGGCGCAGGCGAGCAGTACTTC. Its protein product is CASSTSTGGAGEQYF.

The rearrangement joins TRBV28 to TRBJ2-7; D is unresolved. Trimming cost V 6 bases and J 4 bases, with 19 bases left between them. This CDR3 spans 15 amino acids. Germline CDR1 is MDHEN and CDR2 is SYDVKM. CDR3 sequence (DNA): TGTGCCAGCAGCGACGCCCGGGCCCCAATTTACGAGCAGTACTTC. Translating it yields CASSDARAPIYEQYF.

The CDR3 spells CASSEGTGTKEGYTF. CDR3 in DNA: TGTGCCAGCAGCGAGGGGACAGGGACGAAGGAGGGCTACACCTTC. The chain uses TRBV9 and TRBJ1-2; 9 nucleotides line up with TRBD1. This CDR3 is built from 15 residues. With 3 bases clipped from V and 8 bases from J, the junction kept 11 bases outside the gene matches. Germline-derived CDR1 and CDR2 are SGDLS and YYNGEE.

The chain combines TRBV12-5 with TRBJ2-6; D possibly corresponds to TRBD1 (6 bases). The germline V gene encodes CDR1 LGHNT and CDR2 FRNRAP. CDR3 size: 15 residues. V shed 6 bases and J shed 0 bases, with 9 bases lying between them. The CDR3 is CASGIGGSGANVLTF. In nucleotides, the CDR3 is TGTGCTAGTGGCATAGGGGGCTCTGGGGCCAACGTCCTGACTTTC.

The rearrangement uses TRBV5-6 and TRBJ2-6; possible D gene TRBD1, 6 bases. The CDR3 contains 16 residues. In germline, CDR1 is SGHDT, CDR2 YYEEEE. The ends were cut back, 0 bases at V and 2 bases at J, with 9 bases in the middle. The CDR3 DNA follows: TGTGCCAGCAGCTTGGGATCAGGGGCTGGGGCCAACGTCCTGACTTTC. Translation: CASSLGSGAGANVLTF.

The chain links TRBV10-3 to TRBJ1-3; 9 bases line up with TRBD1. The CDR3 covers 16 residues. Germline CDR1 reads ENHRY; CDR2 reads SYGVKD. Trimming removed 10 bases from V and 1 base from J; junction bases left unmatched: 11. The CDR3 nucleotides are TGTGCCACCTTCCCGGGGACAGGGTTTTCTGGAAACACCATATATTTT. It codes for CATFPGTGFSGNTIYF.

J is TRBJ1-1 and V is TRBV6-1, with D uncertain. Trimming stripped 6 bases from V and 4 bases from J, with 9 bases between. CDR3 size: 12 residues. The germline V gene encodes CDR1 MNHNS and CDR2 SASEGT. The CDR3 bases are TGTGCCAGCAGGAGGGTGGCCACTGAAGCTTTCTTT. Its protein is CASRRVATEAFF.

On this clone: This CDR3 is also generated by other DNA sequences in the sample. For the CDR3, the DNA is TGCGCCAGCAGCTTGGAAGGAGAGACCCAGTACTTC. The encoded protein is CASSLEGETQYF. The rearrangement links TRBV5-1 to TRBJ2-5, with D unclear. The V gene lost 0 bases and the J gene lost 4 bases, with 4 bases spanning the gap. The CDR3 consists of 12 residues. In germline, CDR1 is SGHRS, CDR2 YFSETQ.

The rearrangement uses TRBV12-5 and TRBJ2-5; D is unresolved. Germline loops: CDR1 LGHNT, CDR2 FRNRAP. The ends were cut back, 5 bases at V and 0 bases at J, with 10 bases in the middle. This CDR3 is 14 amino acids long. This CDR3 is CASGPNGDQETQYF. CDR3 sequence (DNA): TGTGCTAGTGGTCCGAATGGGGACCAAGAGACCCAGTACTTC.

The rearrangement joins TRBV6-1 to TRBJ2-1; 7 bases agree with TRBD1. CDR1 and CDR2 (germline): MNHNS, SASEGT. J lost 6 bases, V lost 3 bases, and 8 bases had no gene match. The CDR3 is made up of 15 amino acids. The CDR3 sequence is CASSERGQIGNEQFF. DNA of the CDR3: TGTGCCAGCAGTGAGAGGGGACAGATAGGCAATGAGCAGTTCTTC.

V is TRBV18 and J is TRBJ2-1, with D unclear. Trimming left V 2 bases short and J 0 bases short, with 11 bases between. The length of the CDR3 is 16 residues. From germline, CDR1 is KGHSH and CDR2 LQKENI. The CDR3 DNA reads as TGTGCCAGCTCACCAGGTCCGAAGAGCTCCTACAATGAGCAGTTCTTC. Protein: CASSPGPKSSYNEQFF.

The chain employs TRBV5-1 and TRBJ2-6; D unresolved. The length of the CDR3 is 16 residues. The V end was cut by 4 bases, the J end by 0 bases, with 11 bases between. Germline assignment: CDR1 SGHRS and CDR2 YFSETQ. CDR3 protein: CASSPGTNSGANVLTF. In DNA form, the CDR3 reads TGCGCCAGCAGCCCCGGAACAAACTCTGGGGCCAACGTCCTGACTTTC.

CDR3 loop: CASSPPGDELQYF. CDR3 bases: TGTGCCAGCAGCCCCCCGGGGGACGAATTGCAGTACTTC. The chain links TRBV14 to TRBJ2-7, with D possibly TRBD2 on 6 matching bases. Germline-derived CDR1 and CDR2 are SGHDN and FVKESK. The length of the CDR3 is 13 residues. V dropped 4 bases and J dropped 9 bases, with 16 bases sitting between them.

The chain joins TRBV11-2 to TRBJ2-7; possible D gene TRBD2, 6 bases. Germline CDR1 is SGHAT and CDR2 is FQNNGV. V lost 1 base and J lost 7, with 23 bases in between. The CDR3 runs to 17 residues. The CDR3 sequence: CASSLAGTYTFVGEQYF. CDR3 nucleotides: TGTGCCAGCAGCTTAGCCGGGACTTATACCTTTGTGGGGGAGCAGTACTTC.

The rearrangement links TRBV5-1 to TRBJ2-5; D possibly corresponds to TRBD2 (5 bases). The germline gives CDR1 SGHRS, CDR2 YFSETQ. This CDR3 spans 12 amino acids. V lost 4 bases, J lost 4 bases, and 8 bases lay in between. The CDR3: CASSREAETQYF. DNA for the CDR3: TGCGCCAGCAGCCGGGAAGCAGAGACCCAGTACTTC.

This clone was detected a few times. The chain carries TRBV19 and TRBJ2-1; 7 nucleotides line up with TRBD2. Per germline, CDR1 LNHDA and CDR2 SQIVND (reference sequence). Trimming cost V 4 bases and J 0 bases; bases outside gene matches: 6. This CDR3 has 16 amino acids. For the CDR3, the DNA is TGTGCCAGTAGTACTCAGCGGGGTCCCTCCTACAATGAGCAGTTCTTC. Its translation: CASSTQRGPSYNEQFF.

The CDR3 is CASSYSSGTGRSPLHF. In nucleotides, the CDR3 is TGTGCCAGCAGTTACTCGAGTGGGACAGGGCGTTCACCCCTCCACTTT. J is TRBJ1-6 and V is TRBV6-6; 9 bases are shared with TRBD1. CDR1 and CDR2 (germline): MNHNY, SVGAGI (reference sequence). CDR3 length equals 16 residues. The J segment lost 9 bases and the V segment lost 0 bases, leaving 6 bases of the junction unmatched.

The chain recombines TRBV10-3 with TRBJ1-4, with D perhaps TRBD1 (6 bases). This CDR3 comprises 14 residues. Germline CDR1 and CDR2: ENHRY and SYGVKD. V was clipped by 4 bases and J by 8 bases, with 14 bases between them. Here the CDR3 reads CAISAIQGQEKLFF. Written as DNA, the CDR3 is TGTGCCATCAGTGCTATCCAGGGACAAGAAAAACTGTTTTTT.

The rearrangement uses TRBV6-5 and TRBJ1-4; D not certain. The CDR3 loop spans 15 amino acids. CDR1 and CDR2 from the germline V gene are MNHEY and SVGAGI. The V end was cut by 2 bases, the J end by 6 bases, with 13 bases between. The CDR3 DNA sequence: TGTGCCAGCAGTTACAAACAGAAGTCTTATGAAAAACTGTTTTTT. Translated: CASSYKQKSYEKLFF.

V is TRBV10-3 and J is TRBJ1-4; D perhaps matches TRBD1 (5 bases). Germline CDR1 and CDR2: ENHRY and SYGVKD. V was cut by 8 bases and J by 4 bases, with 14 bases left in between. This CDR3 has 14 residues. CDR3 protein: CAISGGGDNEKLFF. In DNA, the CDR3 is TGTGCCATCTCTGGGGGTGGAGATAATGAAAAACTGTTTTTT.

This chain links TRBV11-1 with TRBJ2-3; D ambiguous. Germline V lookup: CDR1 SGHAT, CDR2 FQDESV (reference sequence). Trimming pared 7 bases from V and 5 bases from J, leaving 10 bases between. The CDR3 has 12 residues. The CDR3 sequence is CASTGTRDTQYF. The CDR3 nucleotides read TGTGCCAGCACCGGAACGAGAGATACGCAGTATTTT.

In this sample, this clone turned up a few times. The chain couples TRBV27 to TRBJ2-3; the D gene could be TRBD1 or TRBD2 (5 bases each). The CDR3 sequence is 16 residues long. Germline CDR1 reads MNHEY; CDR2 reads SMNVEV (reference sequence). V shed 6 bases and J shed 2 bases, with 18 bases lying between them. CDR3 amino acids: CASSLVGASYTDTQYF. The CDR3 bases are TGTGCCAGCAGCTTAGTCGGGGCTAGCTACACAGATACGCAGTATTTT.

The chain uses TRBV5-5 and TRBJ2-7; a possible D gene is TRBD2 (6 bases). The CDR3 is 15 residues long. The germline V and J ends were trimmed by 4 bases and 7 bases, with 21 bases remaining between them. The germline CDR1 and CDR2 sequences are SGHKS and YYEKEE (reference sequence). Here the CDR3 DNA reads TGTGCCAGCAGCCCACCGGGACTTGGGATAAGTGAGCAGTACTTC. This sequence encodes CASSPPGLGISEQYF.